One sample yielded the 27 T cell receptor beta chains listed below, sequenced in a study of blood T cells in healthy people across ages. Primers used in a second PCR of roughly 6 to 12 cycles were a sample-barcoded 5' primer and a J-beta primer mix. A single record per CDR3 protein comes from TCRdb applying MiXCR to the 5' RACE reads. The sample consists of approximately 940,000 distinct CDR3 sequences, roughly 50% of them appearing once. Sequencing was carried out using blood. The receptors come from a young man in good health.

The genes are TRBV3-1 and TRBJ2-7; D ambiguous. This CDR3 is 15 amino acids long. Between the trimmed V and J ends, which lost 4 bases and 2 bases, there was a span of 15 bases. The germline V gene has CDR1 LGHDT and CDR2 YNNKEL (reference sequence). As DNA, the CDR3 is TGTGCCAGCAGCCTACGGACCGATCGCGCCTACGAGCAGTACTTC. Protein product: CASSLRTDRAYEQYF.

This chain links TRBV28 with TRBJ1-5, with D maybe TRBD1 (5 bases). This CDR3 has 15 amino acids. The germline V and J ends were trimmed by 7 bases and 7 bases, with 20 bases remaining between them. From germline, CDR1 is MDHEN and CDR2 SYDVKM. Here the CDR3 DNA reads TGTGCCAGCACCGTAGGAGGGGTAAATATCCAGCCCCAGCATTTT. The encoded protein is CASTVGGVNIQPQHF. The whole variable domain, filled in from reference TRBV28 and TRBJ1-5, reads DVKVTQSSRYLVKRTGEKVFLECVQDMDHENMFWYRQDPGLGLRLIYFSYDVKMKEKGDIPEGYSVSREKKERFSLILESASTNQTSMYLCASTVGGVNIQPQHFGDGTRLSIL.

The rearrangement links TRBV7-9 to TRBJ1-6; D gene ambiguous. The CDR3 totals 17 residues. Germline assignment: CDR1 SEHNR and CDR2 FQNEAQ (reference sequence). V was cut by 1 base and J by 10 bases, with 20 bases left in between. The CDR3 DNA sequence: TGTGCCAGCAGCTTAGATTTTTCCACGGTCGGGCAGTCACCCCTCCACTTT. It is translated as CASSLDFSTVGQSPLHF.

J is TRBJ2-7 and V is TRBV5-5; 12 bases agree with TRBD1. The CDR3 is 16 residues long. CDR1 is SGHKS and CDR2 is YYEKEE in the germline V gene (reference sequence). With 4 bases clipped from V and 2 bases from J, the junction kept 7 bases outside the gene matches. The CDR3 bases are TGTGCCAGCAGCCCCTATGGGACAGGGGGCCCCTACGAGCAGTACTTC. It specifies CASSPYGTGGPYEQYF.

This clonotype was observed a few times. This chain links TRBV20-1 with TRBJ2-7; TRBD2 matches at 14 bases. V gave up 5 bases and J gave up 7 bases; unmatched junction bases: 10. CDR3 length: 15 amino acids. Germline CDR1 reads DFQATT; CDR2 reads SNEGSKA (reference sequence). CDR3 in amino acids: CSAFRTSGGWGEQYF. Here the CDR3 DNA reads TGCAGTGCTTTCCGGACTAGCGGGGGGTGGGGGGAGCAGTACTTC.

This chain uses TRBV10-3 with TRBJ2-1; TRBD1 matches at 8 bases. The CDR3 is 14 residues long. J was trimmed by 4 bases and V by 7 bases; bases with no gene match: 6. Looked up from germline, CDR1 is ENHRY and CDR2 is SYGVKD. CDR3 amino acids: CAITGTGSYNEQFF. The DNA of the CDR3 is TGTGCCATCACTGGGACAGGCTCATACAATGAGCAGTTCTTC.

The V and J genes are TRBV9 and TRBJ2-7; 10 nucleotides agree with TRBD1. CDR1 SGDLS and CDR2 YYNGEE come from the germline V gene. The CDR3 contains 14 residues. With 3 bases clipped from V and 6 bases from J, the junction kept 6 bases outside the gene matches. The CDR3 DNA sequence: TGTGCCAGCAGCGAGGGACAGGGGTGGGGCGAGCAGTACTTC. Its protein is CASSEGQGWGEQYF.

The chain couples TRBV20-1 to TRBJ2-1; D remains unclear. Looked up from germline, CDR1 is DFQATT and CDR2 is SNEGSKA (reference sequence). V shed 4 bases and J shed 10 bases, with 23 bases lying between them. The CDR3 contains 15 residues. This chain's CDR3 is CSAILATPRTYEQFF. CDR3 nucleotides: TGCAGTGCTATCCTGGCGACCCCACGGACCTACGAGCAGTTCTTC.

As to this clonotype: Its ends do not fully match the called genes, so a read error is possible. This chain joins TRBV4-1 and TRBJ1-5; D not resolved. This CDR3 contains 14 residues. Germline lookup yields CDR1 MGHRA and CDR2 YSYEKL. CDR3 sequence: CASSQVLGSEPPHF. The CDR3 bases are TGCGCCAGCAGCCAAGTACTAGGGTCTGAACCCCCGCATTTT.

This chain uses TRBV5-6 with TRBJ2-3; D ambiguous. The CDR3 length is 12 residues. Germline CDR1 SGHDT, CDR2 YYEEEE. V was trimmed by 4 bases and J by 5 bases, leaving 8 bases between them. CDR3 bases: TGTGCCAGCAGCGTGCTCCGAGATACGCAGTATTTT. As protein: CASSVLRDTQYF.

The chain recombines TRBV3-1 with TRBJ2-1; 11 bases agree with TRBD2. The CDR3 is made up of 15 amino acids. The trim removed 1 base at V and 9 bases at J, leaving 5 bases unmatched. The germline gives CDR1 LGHDT, CDR2 YNNKEL (reference sequence). The chain's CDR3 is CASSQGGSGGVEQFF. As DNA, the CDR3 is TGTGCCAGCAGCCAAGGGGGTAGCGGGGGGGTTGAGCAGTTCTTC.

The sample holds many counts of this clonotype. This chain connects TRBV27 to TRBJ2-1; D gene unclear. This CDR3 contains 13 residues. V was trimmed by 2 bases and J by 5 bases, leaving 7 bases between them. CDR1 and CDR2 (germline): MNHEY, SMNVEV (reference sequence). The CDR3: CASSLSLNNEQFF. As DNA, the CDR3 is TGTGCCAGCAGTTTAAGCCTAAACAATGAGCAGTTCTTC.

Many counts were recorded for this clonotype. The CDR3 DNA is TGTGCCAGCAGACCGCAGGGGGGTTTGGGCAATCAGCCCCAGCATTTT. It is translated as CASRPQGGLGNQPQHF. The rearrangement links TRBV27 to TRBJ1-5; 7 nucleotides align to TRBD1. After removal of 6 bases from V and 2 bases from J, the junction contained 10 bases not matched to a gene. In germline, CDR1 is MNHEY, CDR2 SMNVEV (reference sequence). CDR3 length: 16 residues.

This clonotype showed up many times. This chain connects TRBV5-1 to TRBJ1-2; D might be TRBD1 (5 bases). CDR1 and CDR2 (germline): SGHRS, YFSETQ. This CDR3 region has 15 residues. With 0 bases removed from V and 5 bases from J, the gap between germline ends came to 14 bases. In DNA, the CDR3 is TGCGCCAGCAGCTTGGGGGACGGAGGATCTTATGGCTACACCTTC. Translated, it gives CASSLGDGGSYGYTF.

A few counts support this clonotype. The CDR3 DNA reads as TGTGCCAGCAGTATACCGGGACTACTCACCAATGAGCAGTTCTTC. It specifies CASSIPGLLTNEQFF. This chain joins TRBV27 and TRBJ2-1; 7 nucleotides align to TRBD2. This CDR3 region has 15 residues. The junction had 10 bases not matched to a gene; V was cut back by 5 bases and J by 6 bases. Germline CDR1 MNHEY, CDR2 SMNVEV (reference sequence).

The rearrangement joins TRBV30 to TRBJ1-1; no clear D gene. CDR3 length: 14 amino acids. Trimming pared 3 bases from V and 1 base from J, leaving 12 bases between. Germline CDR1 and CDR2: GTSNPN and SVGIG (reference sequence). Here the CDR3 DNA reads TGTGCCTGGAGCCAAGGACGGGGGAACACTGAAGCTTTCTTT. Its protein product is CAWSQGRGNTEAFF.

The CDR3: CASSEPGTYEQYF. The CDR3 DNA follows: TGTGCCAGCAGTGAACCAGGGACCTACGAGCAGTACTTC. J is TRBJ2-7 and V is TRBV25-1, with D possibly matching TRBD1 (5 bases). The CDR3 loop spans 13 amino acids. V was shortened by 2 bases and J by 2 bases, with 7 bases between the two germline ends. CDR1 is MGHDK, CDR2 SYGVNS, per germline.

The chain carries TRBV12-5 and TRBJ2-5; unclear D gene. The end of the DNA is better explained by TRBJ2-7, so the J call may be wrong. The germline V gene encodes CDR1 LGHNT and CDR2 FRNRAP. The CDR3 contains 14 residues. The CDR3 region has the DNA TGTGCTAGTGGTTTGGTATCCAGCACCTACGAGCAGTACTTC. Translation gives CASGLVSSTYEQYF.

The rearrangement uses TRBV2 and TRBJ2-7; no definite D call. Germline-derived CDR1 and CDR2 are SNHLY and FYNNEI. The V gene lost 6 bases and the J gene lost 0 bases, with 12 bases spanning the gap. The CDR3 length is 14 residues. The DNA for the CDR3 is TGTGCCAGCAGGCTCGACACTTACTCCTACGAGCAGTACTTC. Amino acid sequence: CASRLDTYSYEQYF.

V usage is TRBV25-1 and J usage is TRBJ1-1; weak D call: TRBD1 (5 bases). V was trimmed by 3 bases and J by 5 bases, leaving 16 bases between them. The CDR3 is made up of 15 amino acids. Germline V gene sequence: CDR1 MGHDK, CDR2 SYGVNS. This chain's CDR3 is CASSDRVGVWTEAFF. Written as DNA, the CDR3 is TGTGCCAGCAGTGATCGTGTGGGGGTGTGGACTGAAGCTTTCTTT.

J is TRBJ2-5 and V is TRBV7-2, with D tentatively TRBD2 (5 bases). V was pared by 1 base and J by 5 bases, with 14 bases between. Per germline, CDR1 SGHTA and CDR2 FQGNSA. The CDR3 covers 15 residues. The CDR3 loop reads CASSLGASSGETQYF. The CDR3 DNA follows: TGTGCCAGCAGCTTAGGGGCCTCCTCGGGGGAGACCCAGTACTTC.

V gene TRBV6-2 or TRBV6-3 combines with J gene TRBJ1-5; tentative D call: TRBD1 (5 bases). The germline CDR1 and CDR2 sequences are MNHEY and SVGEGT. The CDR3 contains 16 residues. Between the trimmed V and J ends, which lost 7 bases and 2 bases, there was a span of 18 bases. DNA for the CDR3: TGTGCCAGCAATGCAGGGACGATGGGTGGCAATCAGCCCCAGCATTTT. It codes for CASNAGTMGGNQPQHF.

The count of this clonotype is one. The chain joins TRBV2 to TRBJ2-3; D possibly corresponds to TRBD1 (6 bases). Germline assignment: CDR1 SNHLY and CDR2 FYNNEI. This CDR3 spans 19 amino acids. Trimming took off 5 bases at V and 0 bases at J, with 24 bases between the two ends. The CDR3 here is CASSPNGDTVYRSTDTQYF. DNA for the CDR3: TGTGCCAGCAGTCCCAACGGGGACACGGTCTACCGTAGCACAGATACGCAGTATTTT.

The chain is built from TRBV15 and TRBJ1-3, with no clear D. Germline assignment: CDR1 LNHNV and CDR2 YYDKDF (reference sequence). This CDR3 has 16 residues. Trimming stripped 3 bases from V and 2 bases from J, with 14 bases between. CDR3 in amino acids: CATSRSTELAGNTIYF. Here the CDR3 DNA reads TGTGCCACCAGCAGGTCAACAGAATTAGCTGGAAACACCATATATTTT. Drawing the rest from reference TRBV15 and TRBJ1-3, the complete variable domain is DAMVIQNPRYQVTQFGKPVTLSCSQTLNHNVMYWYQQKSSQAPKLLFHYYDKDFNNEADTPDNFQSRRPNTSFCFLDIRSPGLGDTAMYLCATSRSTELAGNTIYFGEGSWLTVV.

A single count supports this clonotype. The V call is TRBV21-1, the J call TRBJ2-5; the D segment call TRBD1 is taken from the table without a DNA check. The J call is in doubt because the DNA end fits TRBJ2-7 better. TRBV21-1 is a documented pseudogene. The CDR3 consists of 14 residues. This CDR3 is CASLGGVGSYEQYF. CDR3 sequence (DNA): TGTGCCAGCCTTGGGGGGGTCGGCTCCTACGAGCAGTACTTC.

V and J are TRBV20-1 and TRBJ1-2; D gene ambiguous. Germline V gene data show CDR1 as DFQATT and CDR2 as SNEGSKA (reference sequence). Trimming removed 7 bases from V and 2 bases from J, with 14 bases in between. This CDR3 comprises 13 residues. The CDR3 loop is CSVNRLLNYGYTF. The CDR3 DNA sequence: TGCAGTGTAAACCGCCTCCTGAACTATGGCTACACCTTC.

In DNA, the CDR3 is TGTGCCAGCAGTTCAGGGTCCCCCCCGGAGAGCAATCAGCCCCAGCATTTT. Amino acids: CASSSGSPPESNQPQHF. This chain connects TRBV6-5 to TRBJ1-5; possible D gene TRBD1, 5 bases. CDR1 MNHEY and CDR2 SVGAGI come from the germline V gene. The CDR3 has 17 residues. Trimming cost V 4 bases and J 1 base, with 17 bases left between them.